This T cell receptor beta chain originates from a study of shared clonotypes between healthy human individuals. Profiled with immunoSEQ multiplex PCR; TCRdb holds only in-frame clones, not every one. This table holds 230,000 or so clones, 60% to 80% found once. The study's findings and limits: Sequencing depth was expected to affect clonotype sharing among donors.

With regard to this clone: The target antigen is unknown.

The V gene's germline CDR1 is ENHRY and CDR2 SYGVKD. The CDR3 is 15 residues long. V was pared by 4 bases and J by 5 bases, with 8 bases of the junction left unmatched. The chain joins TRBV10-3 to TRBJ2-3; TRBD2 matches at 8 bases. Sequencing was carried out using memory CD4+ T cells sorted from blood. As to subset: CD45RA-negative fraction. The TCR was taken from a man aged 25-45 years in good health. Written as DNA, the CDR3 is TGTGCCATCAGTGCGATTAGCGGGAAGGGAGATACGCAGTATTTT. Translated: CAISAISGKGDTQYF.